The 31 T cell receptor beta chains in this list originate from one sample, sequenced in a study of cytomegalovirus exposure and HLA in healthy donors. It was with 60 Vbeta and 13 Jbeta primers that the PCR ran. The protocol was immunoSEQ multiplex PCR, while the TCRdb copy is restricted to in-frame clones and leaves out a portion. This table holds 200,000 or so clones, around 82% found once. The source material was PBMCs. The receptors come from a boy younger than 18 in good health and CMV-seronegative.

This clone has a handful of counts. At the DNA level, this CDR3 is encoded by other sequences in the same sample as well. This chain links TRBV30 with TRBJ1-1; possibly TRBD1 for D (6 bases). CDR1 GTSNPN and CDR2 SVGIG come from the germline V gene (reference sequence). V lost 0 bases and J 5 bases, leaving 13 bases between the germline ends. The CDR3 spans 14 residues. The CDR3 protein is CAWSVGTGYTEAFF. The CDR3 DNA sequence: TGTGCCTGGAGTGTAGGAACAGGGTATACTGAAGCTTTCTTT.

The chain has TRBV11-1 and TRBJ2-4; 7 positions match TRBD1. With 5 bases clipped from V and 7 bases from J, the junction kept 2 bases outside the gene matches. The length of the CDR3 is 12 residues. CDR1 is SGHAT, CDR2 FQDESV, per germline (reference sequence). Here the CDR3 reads CASSEQGNIQYF. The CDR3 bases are TGTGCCAGCAGCGAACAGGGGAACATTCAGTACTTC. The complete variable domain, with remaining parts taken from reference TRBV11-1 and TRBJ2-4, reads EAEVAQSPRYKITEKSQAVAFWCDPISGHATLYWYRQILGQGPELLVQFQDESVVDDSQLPKDRFSAERLKGVDSTLKIQPAELGDSAMYLCASSEQGNIQYFGAGTRLSVL.

Here the CDR3 DNA reads TGTGCCAGCAGAGACACGGGATCCTACGAGCAGTACTTC. As protein: CASRDTGSYEQYF. The chain recombines TRBV6-1 with TRBJ2-7; the D gene is possibly TRBD2 (5 bases). The CDR3 loop spans 13 amino acids. Germline loops: CDR1 MNHNS, CDR2 SASEGT. Trimming shortened V by 6 bases and J by 1 base, and 10 bases separated the two germline ends.

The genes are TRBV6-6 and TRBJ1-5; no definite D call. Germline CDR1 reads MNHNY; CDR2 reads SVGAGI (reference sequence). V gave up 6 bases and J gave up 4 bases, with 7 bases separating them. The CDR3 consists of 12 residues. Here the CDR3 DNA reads TGTGCCAGCAGGGGCCTGAATCAGCCCCAGCATTTT. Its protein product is CASRGLNQPQHF.

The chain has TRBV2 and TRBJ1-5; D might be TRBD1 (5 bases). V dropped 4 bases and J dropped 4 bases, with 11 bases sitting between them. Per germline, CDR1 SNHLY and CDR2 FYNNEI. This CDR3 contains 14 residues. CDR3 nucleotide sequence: TGTGCCAGCAGTGCTAGGGGCTCAAATCAGCCCCAGCATTTT. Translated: CASSARGSNQPQHF. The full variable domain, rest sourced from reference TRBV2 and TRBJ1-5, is EPEVTQTPSHQVTQMGQEVILRCVPISNHLYFYWYRQILGQKVEFLVSFYNNEISEKSEIFDDQFSVERPDGSNFTLKIRSTKLEDSAMYFCASSARGSNQPQHFGDGTRLSIL.

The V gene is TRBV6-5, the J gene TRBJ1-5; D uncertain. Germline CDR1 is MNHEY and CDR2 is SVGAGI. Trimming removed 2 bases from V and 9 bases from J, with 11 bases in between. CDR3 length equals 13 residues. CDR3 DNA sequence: TGTGCCAGCAGTTACGGTGGGCTCCCGCCCCAGCATTTT. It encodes CASSYGGLPPQHF.

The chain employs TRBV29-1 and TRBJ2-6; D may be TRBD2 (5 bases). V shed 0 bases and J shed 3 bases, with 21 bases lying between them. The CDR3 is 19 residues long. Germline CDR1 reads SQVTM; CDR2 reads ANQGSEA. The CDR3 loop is CSVEDHSSSPGVGANVLTF. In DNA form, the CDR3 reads TGCAGCGTTGAAGATCACAGTAGTAGTCCCGGGGTTGGGGCCAACGTCCTGACTTTC.

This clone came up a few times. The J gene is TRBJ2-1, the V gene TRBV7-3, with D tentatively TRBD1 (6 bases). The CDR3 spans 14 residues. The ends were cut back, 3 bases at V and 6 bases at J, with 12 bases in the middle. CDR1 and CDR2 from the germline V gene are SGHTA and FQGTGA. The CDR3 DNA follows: TGTGCCAGCAGCTTTAGGGGGACCTCCAATGAGCAGTTCTTC. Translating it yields CASSFRGTSNEQFF.

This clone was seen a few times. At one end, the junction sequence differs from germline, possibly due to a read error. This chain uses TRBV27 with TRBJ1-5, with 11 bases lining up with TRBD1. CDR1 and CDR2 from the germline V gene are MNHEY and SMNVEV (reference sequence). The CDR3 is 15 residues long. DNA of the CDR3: TGTGCCAGCACAGCACGGACAGGGGGCAACCAGCCCCAGCATTTT. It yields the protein CASTARTGGNQPQHF.

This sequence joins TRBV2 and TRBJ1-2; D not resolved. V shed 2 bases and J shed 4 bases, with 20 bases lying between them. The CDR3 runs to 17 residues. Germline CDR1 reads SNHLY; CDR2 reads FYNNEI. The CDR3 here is CASSELAGRSFPYGYTF. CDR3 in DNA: TGTGCCAGCAGTGAATTGGCAGGAAGATCCTTTCCCTATGGCTACACCTTC.

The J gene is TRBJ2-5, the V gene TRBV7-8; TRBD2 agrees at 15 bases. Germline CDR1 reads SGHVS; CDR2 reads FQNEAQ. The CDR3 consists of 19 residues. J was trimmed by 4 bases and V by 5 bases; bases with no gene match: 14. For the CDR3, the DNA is TGTGCCAGCAGCCATAACCCGGGACTAGCGGGGGGTCGGCGAGAGACCCAGTACTTC. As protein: CASSHNPGLAGGRRETQYF. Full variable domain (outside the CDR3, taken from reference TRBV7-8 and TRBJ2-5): GAGVSQSPRYKVAKRGQDVALRCDPISGHVSLFWYQQALGQGPEFLTYFQNEAQLDKSGLPSDRFFAERPEGSVSTLKIQRTQQEDSAVYLCASSHNPGLAGGRRETQYFGPGTRLLVL.

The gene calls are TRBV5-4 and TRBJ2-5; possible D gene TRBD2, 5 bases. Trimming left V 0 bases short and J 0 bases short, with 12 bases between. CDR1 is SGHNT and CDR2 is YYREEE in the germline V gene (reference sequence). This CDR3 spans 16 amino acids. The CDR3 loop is CASSLGGRRNQETQYF. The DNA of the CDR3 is TGTGCCAGCAGCTTGGGTGGAAGGAGGAACCAAGAGACCCAGTACTTC. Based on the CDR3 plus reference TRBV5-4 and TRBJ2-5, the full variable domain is ETGVTQSPTHLIKTRGQQVTLRCSSQSGHNTVSWYQQALGQGPQFIFQYYREEENGRGNFPPRFSGLQFPNYSSELNVNALELDDSALYLCASSLGGRRNQETQYFGPGTRLLVL.

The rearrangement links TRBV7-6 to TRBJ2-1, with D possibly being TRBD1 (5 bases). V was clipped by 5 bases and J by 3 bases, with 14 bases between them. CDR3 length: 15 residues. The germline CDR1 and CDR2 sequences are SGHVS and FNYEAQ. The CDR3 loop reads CASSVYDRDYNEQFF. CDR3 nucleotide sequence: TGTGCCAGCAGCGTCTATGACAGAGACTACAATGAGCAGTTCTTC. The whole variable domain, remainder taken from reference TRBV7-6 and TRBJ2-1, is GAGVSQSPRYKVTKRGQDVALRCDPISGHVSLYWYRQALGQGPEFLTYFNYEAQQDKSGLPNDRFSAERPEGSISTLTIQRTEQRDSAMYRCASSVYDRDYNEQFFGPGTRLTVL.

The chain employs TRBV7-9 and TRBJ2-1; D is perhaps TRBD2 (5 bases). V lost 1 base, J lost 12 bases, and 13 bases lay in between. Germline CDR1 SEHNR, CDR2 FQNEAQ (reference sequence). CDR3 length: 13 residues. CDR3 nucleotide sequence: TGTGCCAGCAGCTTAGGCGGCGGACGGGGGCAGTTCTTC. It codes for CASSLGGGRGQFF.

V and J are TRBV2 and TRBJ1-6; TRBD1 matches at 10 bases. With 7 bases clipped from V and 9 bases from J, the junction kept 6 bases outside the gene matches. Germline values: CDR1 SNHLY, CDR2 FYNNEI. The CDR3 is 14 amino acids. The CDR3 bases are TGTGCCAGCAAGACAGGGGGCTTTGCTTCACCCCTCCACTTT. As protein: CASKTGGFASPLHF.

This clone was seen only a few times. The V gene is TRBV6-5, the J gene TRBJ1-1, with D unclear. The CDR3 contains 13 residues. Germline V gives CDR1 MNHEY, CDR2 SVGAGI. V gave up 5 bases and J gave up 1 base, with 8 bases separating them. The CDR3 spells CASSLKQNTEAFF. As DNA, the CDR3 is TGTGCCAGCAGTCTAAAGCAGAACACTGAAGCTTTCTTT.

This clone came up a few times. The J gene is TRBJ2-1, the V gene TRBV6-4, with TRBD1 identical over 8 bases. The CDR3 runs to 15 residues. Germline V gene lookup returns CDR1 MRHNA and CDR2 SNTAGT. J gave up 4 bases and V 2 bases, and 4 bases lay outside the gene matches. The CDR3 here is CASSDGTGDYNEQFF. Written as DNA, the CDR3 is TGTGCCAGCAGTGACGGGACAGGAGATTACAATGAGCAGTTCTTC.

The CDR3 nucleotides are TGTGCCAGCAGTTCCCCGGGAGGGGGCTCCTACAATGAGCAGTTCTTC. Encoded protein: CASSSPGGGSYNEQFF. J is TRBJ2-1 and V is TRBV28, with 8 nucleotides matching TRBD2. CDR3 size: 16 residues. Germline V lookup: CDR1 MDHEN, CDR2 SYDVKM. Unmatched junction bases numbered 5, after V lost 4 bases and J lost 0 bases.

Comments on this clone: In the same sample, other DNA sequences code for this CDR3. The CDR3 here is CAWSVGTVNTEAFF. The CDR3 DNA sequence: TGTGCCTGGAGTGTGGGGACAGTTAACACTGAAGCTTTCTTT. The chain carries TRBV30 and TRBJ1-1, with TRBD1 matching 7 bases. Germline assignment: CDR1 GTSNPN and CDR2 SVGIG (reference sequence). The CDR3 has 14 residues. The J segment lost 2 bases and the V segment lost 0 bases, leaving 3 bases of the junction unmatched.

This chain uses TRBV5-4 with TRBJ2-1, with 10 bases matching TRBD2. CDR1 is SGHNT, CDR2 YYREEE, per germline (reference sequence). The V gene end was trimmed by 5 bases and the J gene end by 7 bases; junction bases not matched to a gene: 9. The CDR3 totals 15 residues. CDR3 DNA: TGTGCCAGCAGTTCCGGGACTAGCGAAAAGAATGAGCAGTTCTTC. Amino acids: CASSSGTSEKNEQFF.

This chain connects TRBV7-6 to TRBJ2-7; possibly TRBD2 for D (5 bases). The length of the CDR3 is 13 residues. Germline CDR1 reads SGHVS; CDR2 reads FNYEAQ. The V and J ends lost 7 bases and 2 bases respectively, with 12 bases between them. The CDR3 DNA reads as TGTGCCAGCACCCGGGGAGAGACCTACGAGCAGTACTTC. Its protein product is CASTRGETYEQYF.

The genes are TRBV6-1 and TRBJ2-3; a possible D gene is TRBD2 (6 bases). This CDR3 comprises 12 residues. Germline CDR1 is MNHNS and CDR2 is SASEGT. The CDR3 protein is CATAGNTDTQYF. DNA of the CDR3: TGTGCGACGGCGGGAAACACAGATACGCAGTATTTT.

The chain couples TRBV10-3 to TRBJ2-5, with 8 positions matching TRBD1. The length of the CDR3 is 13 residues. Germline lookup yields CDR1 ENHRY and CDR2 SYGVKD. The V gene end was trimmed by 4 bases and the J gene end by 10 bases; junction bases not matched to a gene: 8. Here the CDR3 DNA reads TGTGCCATCAGTGGGGGGAGACAGGGGTTCCAGTACTTC. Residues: CAISGGRQGFQYF.

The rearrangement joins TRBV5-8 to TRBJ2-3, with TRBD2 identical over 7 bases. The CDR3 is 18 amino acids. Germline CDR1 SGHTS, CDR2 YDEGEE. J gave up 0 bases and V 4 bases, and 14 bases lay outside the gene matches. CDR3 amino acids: CASSDDFLAATSTDTQYF. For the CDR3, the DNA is TGTGCCAGCAGCGATGACTTCCTAGCGGCTACTAGCACAGATACGCAGTATTTT.

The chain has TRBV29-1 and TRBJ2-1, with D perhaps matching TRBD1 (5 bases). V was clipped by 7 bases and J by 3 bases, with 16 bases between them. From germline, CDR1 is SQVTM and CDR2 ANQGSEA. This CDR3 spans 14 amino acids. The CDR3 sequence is CSALGAEYYNEQFF. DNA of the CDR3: TGCAGCGCCCTAGGGGCAGAGTACTACAATGAGCAGTTCTTC.

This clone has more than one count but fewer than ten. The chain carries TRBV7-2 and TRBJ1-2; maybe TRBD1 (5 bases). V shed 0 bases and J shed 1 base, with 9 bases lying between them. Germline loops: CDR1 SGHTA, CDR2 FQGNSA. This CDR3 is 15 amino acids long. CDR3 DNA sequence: TGTGCCAGCAGCTTAGCGGGGGGACGTAACTATGGCTACACCTTC. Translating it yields CASSLAGGRNYGYTF.

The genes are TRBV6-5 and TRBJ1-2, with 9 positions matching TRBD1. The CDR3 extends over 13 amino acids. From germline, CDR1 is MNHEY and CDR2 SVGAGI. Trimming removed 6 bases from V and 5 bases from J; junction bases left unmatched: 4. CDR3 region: CASSRDREYGYTF. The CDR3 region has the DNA TGTGCCAGCAGCCGGGACAGGGAGTATGGCTACACCTTC.

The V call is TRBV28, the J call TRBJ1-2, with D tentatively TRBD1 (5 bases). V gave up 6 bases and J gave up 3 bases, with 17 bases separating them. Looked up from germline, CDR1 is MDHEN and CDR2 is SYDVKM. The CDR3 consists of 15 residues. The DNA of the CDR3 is TGTGCCAGCAGCTCCCCTGGGGGGGGTGACTATGGCTACACCTTC. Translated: CASSSPGGGDYGYTF.

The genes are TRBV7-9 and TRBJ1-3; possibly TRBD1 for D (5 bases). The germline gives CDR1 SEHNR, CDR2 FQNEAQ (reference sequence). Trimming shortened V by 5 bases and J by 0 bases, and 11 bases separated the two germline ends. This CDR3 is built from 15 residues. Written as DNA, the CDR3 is TGTGCCAGCAGCCAAGACAGCCTCTCTGGAAACACCATATATTTT. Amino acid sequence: CASSQDSLSGNTIYF.

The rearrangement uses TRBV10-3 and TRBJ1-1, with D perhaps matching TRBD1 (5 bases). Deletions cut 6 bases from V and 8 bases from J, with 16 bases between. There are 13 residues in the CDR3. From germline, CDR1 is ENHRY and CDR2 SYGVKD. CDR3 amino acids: CAIRDDRIGEAFF. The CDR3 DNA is TGTGCCATCAGAGACGACAGAATCGGGGAAGCTTTCTTT.

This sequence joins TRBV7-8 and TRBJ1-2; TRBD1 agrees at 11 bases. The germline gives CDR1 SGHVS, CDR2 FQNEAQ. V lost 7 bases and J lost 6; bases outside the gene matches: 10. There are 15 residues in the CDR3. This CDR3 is CASTERWDRGNGYTF. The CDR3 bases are TGTGCCAGCACCGAGAGATGGGACAGGGGGAATGGCTACACCTTC.